This T cell receptor (beta chain) came from a study of CD8+CD57+ T cells in acquired aplastic anemia. There are 14 residues in the CDR3. With V trimmed by 6 bases and J by 8 bases, 7 bases remained unmatched. CDR1 ENHRY and CDR2 SYGVKD come from the germline V gene. Study findings and constraints: Between patients and controls, CD8+ Simpson's diversity did not vary significantly. Common to patients and controls were 25 to 30 CD8+ CDR3 sequences.

Patients selected for sequencing had displayed CD8+CD57+ cell expansion by flow cytometry. Profiles of TCR beta VDJ and CDR3 were generated from a genomic DNA template. TCRdb passed the reads through MiXCR, listing each CDR3 protein once. The sample has 130,000 or so distinct CDR3 sequences; nearly 40% are singletons. Only a few counts were recorded for this clonotype. Its antigen is unknown. Sequencing was done on a sample of sorted CD4+, CD8+, or CD8+CD57+ T cells (not recorded which) from PBMCs. This receptor was taken from a human donor with aplastic anemia. The J gene is TRBJ2-7, the V gene TRBV10-3, with 13 bases aligning to TRBD2. DNA for the CDR3: TGTGCCATCAGGGAAGGGACTAGCGGGGTTAAGCAGTACTTC. Protein product: CAIREGTSGVKQYF.